This T cell receptor beta chain was recorded in a study of T-cell memory formation after mild COVID-19. General study findings and limits: The main location of contracting CD4+ clones was CM and EM, and that of contracting CD8+ clones was EMRA.

This clonotype was found a few times. What it recognizes is unknown. The germline V gene has CDR1 SQVTM and CDR2 ANQGSEA. With 4 bases removed from V and 8 bases from J, the gap between germline ends came to 14 bases. This CDR3 region has 13 residues. TCRdb fed the 5' RACE reads into MiXCR, producing one record per CDR3 protein. The profile shows 250,000 to 350,000 distinct CDR3 sequences, 19% of them singletons. The sequenced sample was PBMCs or a T cell subset sorted from them (not recorded which). This clonotype was obtained from a man younger than 35 who had mild COVID-19 (a few samples of this study predate the infection). Cell type and time point are not known. The rearrangement joins TRBV29-1 to TRBJ1-4, with a weak D call TRBD1 (6 bases). CDR3 DNA: TGCAGCGTTGGTCTAATGACAGGAGAAAAACTGTTTTTT. This translates into CSVGLMTGEKLFF.